The rows below give T cell receptor beta chains drawn from one sample of a study of Graves' ophthalmopathy and Graves' hyperthyroidism. TCRdb re-derived calls from the multiplex PCR reads in MiXCR, one entry per CDR3 protein. The table includes fewer than 250,000 distinct CDR3 sequences, just under 30% detected once. Sequenced sample: peripheral blood. The source is a man over 45 with Graves' ophthalmopathy. Both conserved end residues are part of each CDR3. D genes are given only for firm matches. Clone sizes are given selectively: once, few, many, or a class where the clone is expanded.

J gene,CDR3 length,D gene,clone size,V gene,CDR3 protein,CDR3 DNA
TRBJ1-2,13,TRBD1,many,TRBV6-5,CASSRAGGAGYTF,TGTGCCAGCAGCCGAGCAGGGGGTGCGGGCTACACCTTC
TRBJ1-2,14,.,many,TRBV28,CASILRPVSYGYTF,TGTGCCAGCATCCTGAGGCCGGTCAGCTATGGCTACACCTTC
TRBJ1-1,15,TRBD1,many,TRBV7-2,CASSLATGYDTEAFF,TGTGCCAGCAGCTTAGCGACAGGGTATGACACTGAAGCTTTCTTT
TRBJ1-5,17,.,many,TRBV19,CASTQGSGSYSNQPQHF,TGTGCCAGTACCCAAGGGTCAGGGTCCTATAGCAATCAGCCCCAGCATTTT
TRBJ2-7,14,.,many,TRBV7-9,CASSLVSGRVVQYF,TGTGCCAGCAGCTTAGTGTCGGGCAGGGTGGTGCAGTACTTC
TRBJ1-1,11,.,.,TRBV27,CASSRGFEAFF,TGTGCCAGCAGTCGAGGTTTTGAAGCTTTCTTT
TRBJ2-5,16,TRBD1,many,TRBV20-1,CSARGDRGRFGETQYF,TGCAGTGCTAGGGGGGACAGGGGGAGATTCGGAGAGACCCAGTACTTC
TRBJ2-7,12,TRBD2,many,TRBV6-2/TRBV6-3,CASSRGTNEQYF,TGTGCCAGCAGTCGAGGGACTAATGAGCAGTACTTC
TRBJ2-5,12,.,many,TRBV5-1,CASSSNQETQYF,TGCGCCAGCAGCTCAAACCAAGAGACCCAGTACTTC
TRBJ1-2,14,.,once,TRBV28,CASSLLGWALGYTF,TGTGCCAGCAGTTTGCTTGGATGGGCTCTTGGCTACACCTTC
TRBJ1-6,13,.,.,TRBV6-5,CASRLGINSPLHF,TGTGCCAGCAGGCTTGGGATCAATTCACCCCTCCACTTT
TRBJ2-4,14,TRBD1,many,TRBV6-5,CASSPDRGVVIQYF,TGTGCCAGCAGTCCGGACAGGGGGGTAGTCATTCAGTACTTC
TRBJ2-7,14,.,many,TRBV20-1,CSASDRTGSYEQYF,TGCAGTGCTAGCGACCGGACCGGCTCCTACGAGCAGTACTTC
TRBJ1-5,14,TRBD1,many,TRBV10-2,CASSGTGGWQPQHF,TGCGCCAGTTCCGGGACAGGGGGCTGGCAGCCCCAGCATTTT
TRBJ2-7,12,TRBD1,many,TRBV19,CASGTGSYEQYF,TGTGCCAGTGGGACAGGATCCTACGAGCAGTACTTC
TRBJ2-5,13,TRBD1,many,TRBV11-2,CAIRQGTRETQYF,TGTGCCATTCGACAGGGGACTCGAGAGACCCAGTACTTC
TRBJ1-2,14,.,many,TRBV28,CASRPQGRNYGYTF,TGTGCCAGCAGACCTCAGGGGCGTAACTATGGCTACACCTTC
TRBJ2-5,13,.,.,TRBV7-2,CASRGRLQETQYF,TGTGCCAGTCGCGGCAGGCTTCAAGAGACCCAGTACTTC
TRBJ1-1,16,TRBD1,.,TRBV12-3/TRBV12-4,CASSLGTGRSNTEAFF,TGTGCCAGCAGTTTAGGGACAGGTAGATCGAACACTGAAGCTTTCTTT
TRBJ2-5,13,.,.,TRBV5-1,CASQRALQETQYF,TGCGCCAGCCAACGGGCCTTACAAGAGACCCAGTACTTC
TRBJ1-5,15,.,.,TRBV19,CASSPEGRSNQPQHF,TGTGCCAGTAGTCCCGAGGGAAGAAGCAATCAGCCCCAGCATTTT
TRBJ2-7,15,TRBD2,few,TRBV27,CASSLFKGGFYEQYF,TGTGCCAGCAGTTTATTCAAGGGAGGGTTCTACGAGCAGTACTTC
TRBJ2-7,16,TRBD2,many,TRBV7-2,CASSLALLAGGYEQYF,TGTGCCAGCAGCTTAGCCCTACTAGCGGGAGGGTACGAGCAGTACTTC
TRBJ2-2,12,.,many,TRBV20-1,CSAREPGGELFF,TGCAGTGCTAGGGAACCGGGAGGGGAGCTGTTTTTT
TRBJ2-7,14,.,.,TRBV28,CASSLRVSSYEQYF,TGTGCCAGCAGTTTACGGGTGAGCTCCTACGAGCAGTACTTC
TRBJ1-1,10,.,many,TRBV13,CASIPYEAFF,TGTGCCAGCATACCATATGAAGCTTTCTTT
TRBJ2-2,13,TRBD1,many,TRBV28,CASSIRGTGELFF,TGTGCCAGCAGCATCAGGGGGACCGGGGAGCTGTTTTTT
TRBJ1-1,10,.,many,TRBV29-1,CSVIHPVAFF,TGCAGCGTTATTCATCCGGTAGCTTTCTTT
TRBJ2-7,16,.,many,TRBV7-8,CASSLIRGAGQREQYF,TGTGCCAGCAGCTTAATCCGTGGAGCAGGACAACGCGAGCAGTACTTC
TRBJ2-2,20,TRBD2,many,TRBV6-2/TRBV6-3,CASSYSSGLAGETNTGELFF,TGTGCCAGCAGTTACTCGAGCGGACTAGCGGGAGAAACGAACACCGGGGAGCTGTTTTTT
TRBJ2-4,16,.,many,TRBV6-2/TRBV6-3,CASSYGGSLAKNIQYF,TGTGCCAGCAGTTATGGGGGGAGCCTAGCCAAAAACATTCAGTACTTC
TRBJ2-3,15,.,many,TRBV28,CASSFPLLGGGTQYF,TGTGCCAGCAGTTTTCCTCTTCTTGGTGGGGGAACGCAGTATTTT
TRBJ2-3,15,.,many,TRBV9,CASSLRISVTDTQYF,TGTGCCAGCAGCCTAAGGATATCGGTCACAGATACGCAGTATTTT
TRBJ2-7,15,TRBD1,.,TRBV6-1,CASGDTGGRLYEQYF,TGTGCCAGCGGTGACACAGGGGGACGACTCTACGAGCAGTACTTC
TRBJ2-2,12,.,.,TRBV20-1,CSASMNTGELFF,TGCAGTGCTTCCATGAACACCGGGGAGCTGTTTTTT
TRBJ2-7,16,.,many,TRBV27,CASSLSSGTSGYEQYF,TGTGCCAGCAGTTTGTCTTCCGGGACATCCGGCTACGAGCAGTACTTC
TRBJ2-7,15,TRBD1,once,TRBV6-2/TRBV6-3,CASSTVGTGRYEQYF,TGTGCCAGCAGCACTGTCGGGACAGGGAGGTACGAGCAGTACTTC
TRBJ2-5,15,TRBD2,.,TRBV6-2/TRBV6-3,CASGEAGASQETQYF,TGTGCCAGCGGGGAAGCGGGAGCTTCCCAAGAGACCCAGTACTTC
TRBJ2-7,15,.,many,TRBV28,CASSRYTGVSYEQYF,TGTGCCAGCAGTCGTTACACTGGCGTTTCCTACGAGCAGTACTTC
TRBJ2-7,14,.,many,TRBV10-3,CAISDRDWRYEQYF,TGTGCCATCAGTGACCGGGACTGGCGCTACGAGCAGTACTTC
TRBJ2-7,12,.,.,TRBV7-2,CASTQGRDEQYF,TGTGCCAGCACCCAGGGCAGGGACGAGCAGTACTTC
TRBJ2-2,18,TRBD2,.,TRBV11-2,CASSAGLAGVGDTGELFF,TGTGCCAGCAGCGCTGGACTAGCGGGAGTCGGTGACACCGGGGAGCTGTTTTTT
TRBJ2-5,15,TRBD1,many,TRBV12-3/TRBV12-4,CASSPPTGGAETQYF,TGTGCCAGCAGTCCTCCGACAGGGGGCGCGGAGACCCAGTACTTC
TRBJ2-7,16,.,many,TRBV15,CATSRTQGSGPYEQYF,TGTGCCACCAGCAGGACGCAGGGCTCCGGACCCTACGAGCAGTACTTC
TRBJ1-5,13,TRBD1,many,TRBV6-1,CASSGTGVQPQHF,TGTGCCAGCAGTGGGACAGGGGTTCAGCCCCAGCATTTT
TRBJ2-5,15,TRBD2,many,TRBV7-2,CASSPTAGAPETQYF,TGTGCCAGCAGCCCTACAGCGGGAGCCCCGGAGACCCAGTACTTC
TRBJ2-4,14,TRBD2,many,TRBV6-5,CASQRGTGGDIQYF,TGTGCCAGCCAACGAGGCACGGGGGGAGACATTCAGTACTTC
TRBJ2-7,14,TRBD1,.,TRBV12-3/TRBV12-4,CAISRTGHPYEQYF,TGTGCCATCAGTCGGACAGGCCACCCGTACGAGCAGTACTTC
TRBJ1-1,14,.,many,TRBV6-1,CACSDGPIKTEAFF,TGTGCCTGCAGCGATGGCCCCATTAAGACTGAAGCTTTCTTT
TRBJ2-7,13,.,many,TRBV25-1,CASSEGGGHEQYF,TGTGCCAGCAGTGAAGGAGGGGGCCACGAGCAGTACTTC
TRBJ2-7,13,.,many,TRBV12-5,CASGTGINYEQYF,TGTGCTAGTGGAACGGGGATAAATTACGAGCAGTACTTC
TRBJ2-7,17,.,.,TRBV6-5,CASSYSTIGGLRNEQYF,TGTGCCAGCAGTTACTCGACGATCGGAGGCCTTAGGAACGAGCAGTACTTC
TRBJ1-3,15,.,once,TRBV20-1,CSARDEGRVGNTIYF,TGCAGTGCTAGAGATGAAGGCAGGGTGGGAAACACCATATATTTT
TRBJ1-5,12,.,.,TRBV6-1,CASGRSNQPQHF,TGTGCCAGCGGACGGAGTAATCAGCCCCAGCATTTT
TRBJ2-6,15,.,many,TRBV6-2/TRBV6-3,CASSRYGTGANVLTF,TGTGCCAGCAGCCGCTATGGGACTGGGGCCAACGTCCTGACTTTC
TRBJ1-5,15,.,many,TRBV9,CASSVGSSGNQPQHF,TGTGCCAGCAGCGTAGGGTCATCGGGCAATCAGCCCCAGCATTTT
TRBJ2-5,13,TRBD1,many,TRBV28,CARPGDREETQYF,TGTGCCAGACCCGGGGACAGGGAGGAGACCCAGTACTTC
TRBJ2-2,15,.,many,TRBV3-1,CASSPTTGRTGELFF,TGTGCCAGCAGCCCCACTACAGGGCGTACCGGGGAGCTGTTTTTT
TRBJ2-7,15,TRBD1,many,TRBV7-2,CASSLSPRGHYEQYF,TGTGCCAGCAGCTTATCGCCCAGGGGGCACTACGAGCAGTACTTC